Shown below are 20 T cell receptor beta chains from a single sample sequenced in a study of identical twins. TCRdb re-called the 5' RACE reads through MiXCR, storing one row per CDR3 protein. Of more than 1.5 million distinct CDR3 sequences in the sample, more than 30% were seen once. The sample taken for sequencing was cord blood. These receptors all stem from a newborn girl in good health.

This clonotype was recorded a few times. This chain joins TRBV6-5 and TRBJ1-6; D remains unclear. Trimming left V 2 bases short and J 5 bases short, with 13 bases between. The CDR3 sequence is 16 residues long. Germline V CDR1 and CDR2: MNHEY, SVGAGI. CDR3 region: CASSYGFSRHNSPLHF. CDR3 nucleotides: TGTGCCAGCAGTTACGGGTTCAGCAGGCATAATTCACCCCTCCACTTT.

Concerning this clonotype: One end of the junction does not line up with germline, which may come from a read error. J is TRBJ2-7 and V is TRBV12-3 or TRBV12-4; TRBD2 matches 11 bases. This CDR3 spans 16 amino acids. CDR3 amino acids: CASSSWGLADSYGQYF. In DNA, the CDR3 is TGTGCCAGCAGTTCCTGGGGACTAGCGGACTCCTACGGGCAGTACTTC.

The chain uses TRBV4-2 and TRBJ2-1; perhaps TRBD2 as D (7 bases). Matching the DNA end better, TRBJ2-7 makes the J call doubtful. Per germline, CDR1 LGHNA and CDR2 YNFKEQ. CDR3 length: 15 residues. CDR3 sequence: CASSQPGGQYNEQYF. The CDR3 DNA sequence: TGTGCCAGCAGCCAACCCGGGGGGCAGTACAATGAGCAGTACTTC.

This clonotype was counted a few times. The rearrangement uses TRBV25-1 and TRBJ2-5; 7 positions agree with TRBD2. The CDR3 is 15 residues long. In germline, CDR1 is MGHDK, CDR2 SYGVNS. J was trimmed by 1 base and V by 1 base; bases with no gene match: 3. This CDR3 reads CASSEFWTSQETQYF. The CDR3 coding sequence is TGTGCCAGCAGTGAATTCTGGACTAGCCAAGAGACCCAGTACTTC.

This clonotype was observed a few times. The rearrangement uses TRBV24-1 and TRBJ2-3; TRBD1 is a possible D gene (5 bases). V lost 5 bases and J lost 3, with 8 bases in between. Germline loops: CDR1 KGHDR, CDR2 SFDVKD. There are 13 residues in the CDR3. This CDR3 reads CATSGGRTDTQYF. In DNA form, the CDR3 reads TGTGCCACCAGTGGGGGCCGAACAGATACGCAGTATTTT.

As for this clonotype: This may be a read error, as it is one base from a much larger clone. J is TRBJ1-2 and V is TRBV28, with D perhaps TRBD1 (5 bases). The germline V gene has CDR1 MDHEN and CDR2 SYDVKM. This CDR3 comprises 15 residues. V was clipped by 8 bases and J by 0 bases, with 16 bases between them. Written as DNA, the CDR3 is TGTGCCAGCCATCGACAGCGCTTCGCTAACTATGGCTACACCTTC. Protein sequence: CASHRQRFANYGYTF.

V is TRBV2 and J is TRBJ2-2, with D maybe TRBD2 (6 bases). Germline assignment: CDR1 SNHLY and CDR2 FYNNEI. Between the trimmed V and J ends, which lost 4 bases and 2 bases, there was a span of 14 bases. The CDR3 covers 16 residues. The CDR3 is CASSGDFIENTGELFF. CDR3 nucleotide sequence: TGTGCCAGCAGTGGGGACTTCATAGAAAACACCGGGGAGCTGTTTTTT.

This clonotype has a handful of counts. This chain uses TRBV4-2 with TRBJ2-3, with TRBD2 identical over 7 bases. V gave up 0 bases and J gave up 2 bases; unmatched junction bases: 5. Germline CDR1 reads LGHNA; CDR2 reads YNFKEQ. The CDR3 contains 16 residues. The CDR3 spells CASSQEWTRLTDTQYF. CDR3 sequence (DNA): TGTGCCAGCAGCCAAGAGTGGACTAGGCTCACAGATACGCAGTATTTT.

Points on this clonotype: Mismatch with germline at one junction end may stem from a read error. The CDR3 is CVSTLSSGSYEQYF. CDR3 in DNA: TGTGTCAGCACCCTGTCCAGCGGGAGCTACGAGCAGTACTTC. The chain employs TRBV2 and TRBJ2-7; 8 bases align to TRBD2. The V gene's germline CDR1 is SNHLY and CDR2 FYNNEI. This CDR3 contains 14 residues.

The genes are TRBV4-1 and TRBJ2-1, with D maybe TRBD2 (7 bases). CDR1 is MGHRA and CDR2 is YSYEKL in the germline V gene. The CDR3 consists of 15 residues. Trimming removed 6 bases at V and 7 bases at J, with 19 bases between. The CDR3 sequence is CASRRTGGGQNEQFF. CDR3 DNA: TGCGCCAGCAGACGCACGGGGGGCGGTCAGAATGAGCAGTTCTTC.

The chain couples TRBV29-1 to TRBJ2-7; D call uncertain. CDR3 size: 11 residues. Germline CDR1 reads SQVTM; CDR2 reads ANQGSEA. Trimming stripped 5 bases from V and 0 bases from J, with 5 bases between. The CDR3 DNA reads TGCAGCGTTCAGTACTCCTACGAGCAGTACTTC. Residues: CSVQYSYEQYF.

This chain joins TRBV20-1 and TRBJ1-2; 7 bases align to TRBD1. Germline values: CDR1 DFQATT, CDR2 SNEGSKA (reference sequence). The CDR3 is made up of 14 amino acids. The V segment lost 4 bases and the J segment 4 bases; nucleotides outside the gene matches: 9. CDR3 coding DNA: TGCAGTGCTACCTGGACAGGAGGGGGCTATGGCTACACCTTC. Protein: CSATWTGGGYGYTF.

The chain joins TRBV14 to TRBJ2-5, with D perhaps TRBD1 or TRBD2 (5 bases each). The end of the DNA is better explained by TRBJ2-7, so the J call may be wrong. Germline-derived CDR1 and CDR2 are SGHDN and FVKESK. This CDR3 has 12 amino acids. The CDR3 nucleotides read TGTGCCAGCAGCCCGCGTGGGGGCGAGCAGTACTTC. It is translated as CASSPRGGEQYF.

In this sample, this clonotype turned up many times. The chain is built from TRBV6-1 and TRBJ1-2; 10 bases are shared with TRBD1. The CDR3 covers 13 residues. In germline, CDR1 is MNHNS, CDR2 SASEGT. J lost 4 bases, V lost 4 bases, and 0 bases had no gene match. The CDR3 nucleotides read TGTGCCAGCAGTGGGACAGGGGGCTATGGCTACACCTTC. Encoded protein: CASSGTGGYGYTF.

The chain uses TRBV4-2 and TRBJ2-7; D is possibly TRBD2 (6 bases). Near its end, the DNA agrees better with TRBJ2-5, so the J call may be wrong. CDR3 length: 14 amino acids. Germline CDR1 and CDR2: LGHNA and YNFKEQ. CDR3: CASSQEGTLETQYF. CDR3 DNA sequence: TGTGCCAGCAGCCAAGAAGGGACTCTGGAGACCCAGTACTTC.

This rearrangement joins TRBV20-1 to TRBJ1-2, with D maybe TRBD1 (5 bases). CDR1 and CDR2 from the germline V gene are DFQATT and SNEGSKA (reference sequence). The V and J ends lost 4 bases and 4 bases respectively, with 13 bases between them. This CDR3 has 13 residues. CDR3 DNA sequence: TGCAGTGCTAAGGACACCTGGGCCTATGGCTACACCTTC. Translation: CSAKDTWAYGYTF.

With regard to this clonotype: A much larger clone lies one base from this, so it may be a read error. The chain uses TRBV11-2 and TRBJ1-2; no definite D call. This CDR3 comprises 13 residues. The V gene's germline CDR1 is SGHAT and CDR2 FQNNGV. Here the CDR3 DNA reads TGTGCCAGCAGACTAGGAAGGAGCTATGACTACACCTTC. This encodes CASRLGRSYDYTF.

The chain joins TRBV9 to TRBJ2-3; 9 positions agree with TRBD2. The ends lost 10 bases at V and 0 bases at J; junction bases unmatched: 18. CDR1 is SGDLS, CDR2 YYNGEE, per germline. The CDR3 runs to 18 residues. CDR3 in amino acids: CAGGVGHPTSGSTDTQYF. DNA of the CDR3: TGTGCCGGCGGCGTAGGGCACCCAACTAGCGGGAGCACAGATACGCAGTATTTT.

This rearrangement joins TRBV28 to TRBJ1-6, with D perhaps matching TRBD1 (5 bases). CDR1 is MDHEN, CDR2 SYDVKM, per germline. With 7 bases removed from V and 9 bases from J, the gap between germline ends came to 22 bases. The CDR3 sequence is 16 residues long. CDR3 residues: CASTLPRASGTSPLHF. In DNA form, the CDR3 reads TGTGCCAGCACCTTGCCCAGGGCCTCCGGAACTTCACCCCTCCACTTT.

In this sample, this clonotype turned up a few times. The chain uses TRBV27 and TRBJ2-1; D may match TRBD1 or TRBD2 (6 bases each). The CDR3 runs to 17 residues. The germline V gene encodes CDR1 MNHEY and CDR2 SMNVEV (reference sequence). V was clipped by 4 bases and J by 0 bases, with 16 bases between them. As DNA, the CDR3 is TGTGCCAGCAGTTATCGGGGGCCTCCGAGCTCCTACAATGAGCAGTTCTTC. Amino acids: CASSYRGPPSSYNEQFF.